This entry lists 26 T cell receptor beta chains sequenced from one sample in a study of Ad26.COV2.S vaccination and SARS-CoV-2 variants. Treatment reported: around 19 received Ad26.COV2.S at low or high dose, single or two shots; 5 received placebo; per-sample allocation not given. Sampling was done on day 63 after the first vaccine or placebo injection. Sequenced by immunoSEQ multiplex PCR; TCRdb stores in-frame clones only, minus some. The sample lists about 680,000 clones; 89% were seen once. The sequences come from peripheral blood, collected in a trial of Ad26.COV2.S vaccine versus placebo. These receptors all stem from a person aged 18-60 years who received the Ad26.COV2.S COVID-19 vaccine or a placebo.

The chain carries TRBV6-6 and TRBJ2-5, with D perhaps matching TRBD1 or TRBD2 (7 bases each). This CDR3 spans 13 amino acids. Germline V gene lookup returns CDR1 MNHNY and CDR2 SVGAGI (reference sequence). The V end lost 6 bases, the J end lost 3 bases, and 11 bases lay between the germline ends. CDR3: CASRSGGEETQYF. The DNA for the CDR3 is TGTGCCAGCAGATCAGGGGGGGAAGAGACCCAGTACTTC.

This clone was found once. This sequence joins TRBV19 and TRBJ2-7, with no clear D. Trimming shortened V by 3 bases and J by 9 bases, and 15 bases separated the two germline ends. The CDR3 sequence is 13 residues long. Germline V lookup: CDR1 LNHDA, CDR2 SQIVND (reference sequence). CDR3 DNA sequence: TGTGCCAGTAGTATTTCGGTGGAAGGCTGGCAGTACTTC. This translates into CASSISVEGWQYF.

This sequence joins TRBV12-5 and TRBJ1-4, with TRBD1 as a possible D gene (6 bases). This CDR3 spans 14 amino acids. Trimming removed 4 bases from V and 8 bases from J, with 14 bases in between. CDR1 and CDR2 from the germline V gene are LGHNT and FRNRAP. CDR3 loop: CASGSRQEGEKLFF. The CDR3 DNA follows: TGTGCTAGTGGTTCCCGACAGGAGGGGGAAAAACTGTTTTTT.

The CDR3 protein is CASSISAQSGTGEETQYF. The CDR3 DNA sequence: TGTGCCAGTAGTATATCAGCACAATCCGGGACAGGGGAAGAGACCCAGTACTTC. The gene calls are TRBV19 and TRBJ2-5, with 10 bases aligning to TRBD1. This CDR3 spans 18 amino acids. The junction had 12 bases not matched to a gene; V was cut back by 2 bases and J by 3 bases. Germline values: CDR1 LNHDA, CDR2 SQIVND (reference sequence).

J is TRBJ1-2 and V is TRBV5-6; D possibly corresponds to TRBD1 (5 bases). The CDR3 extends over 13 amino acids. V was pared by 4 bases and J by 7 bases, with 14 bases between. Per the germline V gene, CDR1 is SGHDT and CDR2 is YYEEEE. The CDR3 bases are TGTGCCAGCAGCAGGGTGGGGGGAAGTGGCTACACCTTC. This translates into CASSRVGGSGYTF.

This chain links TRBV6-5 with TRBJ2-7; 12 bases are shared with TRBD1. CDR3 size: 15 residues. The germline V gene has CDR1 MNHEY and CDR2 SVGAGI. V lost 6 bases, J lost 4 bases, and 7 bases stayed unmatched. DNA for the CDR3: TGTGCCAGCAGGGGGACAGGGGGCGCGAGATACGAGCAGTACTTC. It codes for CASRGTGGARYEQYF.

This chain uses TRBV3-1 (or the pseudogene TRBV3-2) with TRBJ1-1; D is perhaps TRBD1 (5 bases). CDR1 and CDR2 (germline): LGHDT, YNNKEL (reference sequence). The V and J ends lost 3 bases and 1 base respectively, with 9 bases between them. The CDR3 is 14 residues long. Here the CDR3 reads CASSHLRENTEAFF. The CDR3 DNA reads as TGTGCCAGCAGCCACCTCAGGGAGAACACTGAAGCTTTCTTT.

This clone has a handful of counts. The J gene is TRBJ2-2, the V gene TRBV5-6, with unresolved D. V shed 4 bases and J shed 7 bases, with 14 bases lying between them. This CDR3 is 14 amino acids long. Germline-derived CDR1 and CDR2 are SGHDT and YYEEEE. CDR3 protein: CASSTSLSLGELFF. In DNA form, the CDR3 reads TGTGCCAGCAGCACCTCTCTATCACTCGGGGAGCTGTTTTTT.

The genes are TRBV6-1 and TRBJ2-7; 10 bases are a match to TRBD2. This CDR3 region has 15 residues. The J segment lost 6 bases and the V segment lost 2 bases, leaving 7 bases of the junction unmatched. Germline assignment: CDR1 MNHNS and CDR2 SASEGT. The CDR3 here is CASSESAGGPVEQYF. The CDR3 DNA reads TGTGCCAGCAGTGAATCAGCGGGAGGGCCGGTCGAGCAGTACTTC.

The V call is TRBV7-2, the J call TRBJ2-3; 8 positions match TRBD1. Per the germline V gene, CDR1 is SGHTA and CDR2 is FQGNSA. V dropped 5 bases and J dropped 6; count of bases not matched to a gene: 13. The CDR3 length is 16 residues. The CDR3 sequence is CASSPRTGKGHDTQYF. CDR3 DNA: TGTGCCAGCAGCCCGAGGACAGGGAAGGGACACGATACGCAGTATTTT.

This clone showed up just once. The chain employs TRBV19 and TRBJ1-2, with D perhaps matching TRBD1 (5 bases). V lost 6 bases and J 4 bases, leaving 12 bases between the germline ends. Germline V gene data show CDR1 as LNHDA and CDR2 as SQIVND (reference sequence). CDR3 length: 13 residues. The CDR3 DNA reads as TGTGCCAGTAGAGGGGCAGGCCTCTATGGCTACACCTTC. This encodes CASRGAGLYGYTF. Together with reference TRBV19 and TRBJ1-2, the CDR3 gives the full variable domain: DGGITQSPKYLFRKEGQNVTLSCEQNLNHDAMYWYRQDPGQGLRLIYYSQIVNDFQKGDIAEGYSVSREKKESFPLTVTSAQKNPTAFYLCASRGAGLYGYTFGSGTRLTVV.

The rearrangement uses TRBV12-3 or TRBV12-4 and TRBJ2-7; D might be TRBD1 or TRBD2, each matching 6 bases. Trimming pared 0 bases from V and 7 bases from J, leaving 10 bases between. There are 13 residues in the CDR3. CDR3: CASSLAQGGEQYF. The CDR3 DNA follows: TGTGCCAGCAGTTTAGCGCAAGGGGGGGAGCAGTACTTC.

The chain links TRBV19 to TRBJ1-4; D unresolved. Trimming took 5 bases from V and 2 from J, leaving 6 bases between them. The CDR3 has 13 residues. Germline loops: CDR1 LNHDA, CDR2 SQIVND (reference sequence). This CDR3 is CASSGMTNEKLFF. CDR3 DNA sequence: TGTGCCAGTAGTGGGATGACTAATGAAAAACTGTTTTTT.

The chain employs TRBV7-9 and TRBJ2-2; D is unclear. Per the germline V gene, CDR1 is SEHNR and CDR2 is FQNEAQ (reference sequence). The CDR3 runs 13 residues. Trimming took off 0 bases at V and 6 bases at J, with 5 bases between the two ends. The CDR3 is CASSLAASGELFF. The CDR3 DNA follows: TGTGCCAGCAGCTTAGCTGCCTCCGGGGAGCTGTTTTTT.

V is TRBV15 and J is TRBJ1-4; the match to TRBD1 covers 9 bases. This CDR3 is 16 amino acids long. V was clipped by 3 bases and J by 7 bases; unmatched bases: 9. CDR1 is LNHNV and CDR2 is YYDKDF in the germline V gene (reference sequence). The chain's CDR3 is CATSSPRTGDGEKLFF. In DNA form, the CDR3 reads TGTGCCACCAGCAGCCCTCGGACAGGGGATGGTGAAAAACTGTTTTTT.

The V gene is TRBV11-3, the J gene TRBJ2-2; D remains unclear. The CDR3 is made up of 13 amino acids. With 4 bases removed from V and 8 bases from J, the gap between germline ends came to 11 bases. The V gene's germline CDR1 is SGHNT and CDR2 YENEEA. CDR3 nucleotides: TGTGCCAGCAGCTCGGACGGCTGGGGGGAGCTGTTTTTT. Translation gives CASSSDGWGELFF.

The gene calls are TRBV10-3 and TRBJ1-1; 8 bases are a match to TRBD1. The germline gives CDR1 ENHRY, CDR2 SYGVKD. The V segment lost 2 bases and the J segment 2 bases; nucleotides outside the gene matches: 4. The CDR3 sequence is 15 residues long. CDR3 DNA: TGTGCCATCAGTGAGGAGGGGACAGGCAACACTGAAGCTTTCTTT. Residues: CAISEEGTGNTEAFF.

The chain uses TRBV2 and TRBJ2-2; TRBD1 is a possible D gene (6 bases). V was clipped by 6 bases and J by 4 bases, with 24 bases between them. Germline V gene sequence: CDR1 SNHLY, CDR2 FYNNEI. The CDR3 length is 18 residues. Written as DNA, the CDR3 is TGTGCCAGCAGCTTCCACAGGGACCCGGTCGATTCCACCGGGGAGCTGTTTTTT. Translating it yields CASSFHRDPVDSTGELFF.

The chain uses TRBV5-1 and TRBJ2-1; no clear D. The ends were cut back, 3 bases at V and 0 bases at J, with 13 bases in the middle. Germline CDR1 reads SGHRS; CDR2 reads YFSETQ. This CDR3 is 16 amino acids long. CDR3 protein: CASSSYGGSSYNEQFF. The DNA for the CDR3 is TGCGCCAGCAGCTCCTACGGCGGAAGCTCCTACAATGAGCAGTTCTTC. Combining the CDR3 with reference TRBV5-1 and TRBJ2-1 gives the whole variable domain KAGVTQTPRYLIKTRGQQVTLSCSPISGHRSVSWYQQTPGQGLQFLFEYFSETQRNKGNFPGRFSGRQFSNSRSEMNVSTLELGDSALYLCASSSYGGSSYNEQFFGPGTRLTVL.

This clone was picked up a small number of times. The chain recombines TRBV27 with TRBJ2-2; 9 positions agree with TRBD1. CDR3 length: 15 amino acids. V shed 6 bases, J shed 6 bases, and the junction held 8 bases outside the gene matches. Germline CDR1 and CDR2: MNHEY and SMNVEV (reference sequence). In nucleotides, the CDR3 is TGTGCCAGCAGCCCCGACAGGGGGGTAGCCGGGGAGCTGTTTTTT. This gives the protein CASSPDRGVAGELFF.

Written as DNA, the CDR3 is TGTGCCTGGAGGGAACTAGCGCTGCAGTTCTTC. Translation gives CAWRELALQFF. The rearrangement joins TRBV30 to TRBJ2-1, with 7 bases fitting TRBD2. Trimming cost V 3 bases and J 12 bases; bases outside gene matches: 5. The CDR3 runs 11 residues. Germline V gene sequence: CDR1 GTSNPN, CDR2 SVGIG (reference sequence).

The chain combines TRBV4-2 with TRBJ1-3, with D unclear. The CDR3 contains 15 residues. V dropped 1 base and J dropped 0 bases, with 7 bases sitting between them. CDR1 is LGHNA, CDR2 YNFKEQ, per germline. The CDR3 region is CASSQGQHSGNTIYF. The CDR3 DNA reads as TGTGCCAGCAGCCAAGGTCAACACTCTGGAAACACCATATATTTT.

The chain uses TRBV27 and TRBJ1-1; TRBD1 might be the D (5 bases). CDR1 and CDR2 from the germline V gene are MNHEY and SMNVEV (reference sequence). The germline V and J ends were trimmed by 3 bases and 4 bases, with 9 bases remaining between them. CDR3 length equals 13 residues. CDR3 sequence reads: CASSLAGTTEAFF. The CDR3 DNA reads as TGTGCCAGCAGTTTGGCAGGGACCACTGAAGCTTTCTTT.

This rearrangement joins TRBV18 to TRBJ2-1, with D perhaps matching TRBD2 (6 bases). The CDR3 contains 15 residues. V was trimmed by 6 bases and J by 3 bases, leaving 15 bases between them. Germline assignment: CDR1 KGHSH and CDR2 LQKENI. The CDR3 is CASSRLVPLYNEQFF. CDR3 DNA sequence: TGTGCCAGCTCGCGACTAGTCCCTCTCTACAATGAGCAGTTCTTC.

This chain joins TRBV6-6 and TRBJ2-7; D is undetermined. The CDR3 runs to 13 residues. CDR1 and CDR2 from the germline V gene are MNHNY and SVGAGI (reference sequence). V was cut by 5 bases and J by 0 bases, with 8 bases left in between. The CDR3 sequence is CASSRLSSYEQYF. The CDR3 DNA follows: TGTGCCAGCAGTCGGCTAAGCTCCTACGAGCAGTACTTC.

In nucleotides, the CDR3 is TGCGCCAGCGGGTTAGCGGGCAATGAGCAGTTCTTC. Translating gives CASGLAGNEQFF. This rearrangement joins TRBV10-1 to TRBJ2-1; 7 bases line up with TRBD2. The CDR3 runs 12 residues. Trimming cost V 8 bases and J 6 bases; bases outside gene matches: 4. Looked up from germline, CDR1 is WNHNN and CDR2 is SYGVQD (reference sequence).